The present entry profiles one T cell receptor beta chain with its context. Its specificity is not known. A junction end diverges from the germline sequence, so it may reflect a read error. The CDR3 extends over 16 amino acids. CDR1 and CDR2 from the germline V gene are LGHNA and YSLEER. The entry originates in a study of response to subunit inactivated influenza vaccine. Study results and caveats: Few new T cells, the authors suggested, are recruited by each seasonal influenza vaccination.

TCRdb recomputed calls from the RT-PCR reads with MiXCR, one row per CDR3 protein. The profile shows approximately 500,000 distinct CDR3 sequences, 13% of them singletons. This specimen was PBMCs from blood, taken about 40 days after vaccination. V is TRBV4-3 and J is TRBJ1-4; D is unresolved. The origin of this receptor is a man between 45 and 60 years old who received an inactivated influenza vaccine. The CDR3 nucleotides are TGCGGCAGCAGCCGGGATAGACGGGCAACTAATGAAAAACTGTTTTTT. Encoded protein: CGSSRDRRATNEKLFF.